A single sample is the source of the 2 T cell receptor beta chains below, sequenced in a study of human T cells and chemical hapten exposure. MiXCR, run by TCRdb on the RACE reads, gives a single entry per CDR3 protein. The sample has approximately 44,000 distinct CDR3 sequences; around 4.5% are singletons. Sample time point: healthy volunteer bleed at 2 weeks. It was unfractionated whole blood from which total RNA was extracted. The sequencing input was whole blood. The receptors were sampled from a human donor in good health. Some clones in this sample may be carry-over from other donors' samples.

This clonotype showed up just a few times. The chain carries TRBV20-1 and TRBJ2-7, with TRBD1 identical over 7 bases. Looked up from germline, CDR1 is DFQATT and CDR2 is SNEGSKA (reference sequence). The junction had 9 bases not matched to a gene; V was cut back by 0 bases and J by 7 bases. The CDR3 is made up of 14 amino acids. The chain's CDR3 is CSARDPSYRGEQYF. The CDR3 bases are TGCAGTGCTAGAGACCCTTCTTACAGGGGTGAGCAGTACTTC.

This clonotype was recorded a few times. The J gene is TRBJ2-7, the V gene TRBV12-3 or TRBV12-4; D remains unclear. CDR3 length equals 15 residues. V shed 6 bases and J shed 0 bases, with 15 bases lying between them. The CDR3 sequence: CASRAQVTSSYEQYF. The CDR3 bases are TGTGCCAGCAGGGCCCAGGTTACAAGCTCCTACGAGCAGTACTTC.